The clone carrying this TCR beta chain has just a few counts. Its antigen is currently unknown. Via MiXCR, TCRdb re-called the reads, giving one row per CDR3 protein. This table has under 350,000 distinct CDR3 sequences, around 10% appearing once. The CDR3 sequence is 14 residues long. Germline assignment: CDR1 SQVTM and CDR2 ANQGSEA. V was pared by 6 bases and J by 6 bases, with 10 bases of the junction left unmatched. The sample is drawn from a study of T cell repertoires in cytomegalovirus infection. Study-level background: Public TCR beta signatures provided an indication of both CMV infection and a matching HLA type. Study outcomes and limitations: The study found HLA-C-restricted CMV-specific TCR beta clonotypes dominating the ex vivo response. There were carriers of CMV plus the relevant HLA, and cumulative public TCR beta family frequency identified them.

V is TRBV29-1 and J is TRBJ2-1; TRBD1 matches 8 bases. The sample comprised PBMCs. This receptor was taken from a human donor in good health (CMV status not recorded). Some clones in this sample may be carry-over from other donors' samples. CDR3 protein: CSVSGGRNGNEQFF. The CDR3 nucleotides are TGCAGCGTATCAGGGGGCAGGAACGGCAATGAGCAGTTCTTC.